This T cell receptor (beta chain) originates from a study of shared clonotypes between healthy human individuals. Study-level points and caveats: Generation probabilities were higher for clonotypes shared across all four sorted-subset donors than for unshared ones.

To note about this clone: Its antigen is unidentified.

The test was conducted at deep level. Replicate PCRs for sorted subsets used about 200 ng DNA; this equaled 33,000 or so T cell genomes. Assay: immunoSEQ multiplex PCR; the TCRdb copy retains only in-frame clones and omits some. The sample has a few million clones; roughly 92% are singletons. The CDR3 is made up of 15 amino acids. CDR1 and CDR2 from the germline V gene are MNHEY and SMNVEV (reference sequence). Trimming took off 2 bases at V and 1 base at J, with 10 bases between the two ends. What was sequenced was naive CD4+ T cells sorted from blood. Subset reported: CD45RA+ positively selected. The clonotype comes from a man younger than 30 in good health. This chain uses TRBV27 with TRBJ2-3, with no clear D. The CDR3 DNA sequence: TGTGCCAGCAGTTTAGGGAAGTCGGGCACAGATACGCAGTATTTT. The encoded protein is CASSLGKSGTDTQYF.